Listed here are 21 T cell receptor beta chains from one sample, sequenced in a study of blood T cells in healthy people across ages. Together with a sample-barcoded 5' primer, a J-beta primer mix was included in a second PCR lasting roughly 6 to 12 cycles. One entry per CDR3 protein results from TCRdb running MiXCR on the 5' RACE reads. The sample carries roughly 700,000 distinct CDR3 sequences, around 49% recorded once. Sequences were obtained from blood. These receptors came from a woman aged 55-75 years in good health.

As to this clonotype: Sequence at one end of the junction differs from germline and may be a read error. The CDR3 DNA is TGCAGTCCTAGCTCCTACGAGCAGTACTTC. It translates to CSPSSYEQYF. This chain connects TRBV20-1 to TRBJ2-7; D is unclear. The CDR3 runs to 10 residues. Germline V gene data show CDR1 as DFQATT and CDR2 as SNEGSKA (reference sequence).

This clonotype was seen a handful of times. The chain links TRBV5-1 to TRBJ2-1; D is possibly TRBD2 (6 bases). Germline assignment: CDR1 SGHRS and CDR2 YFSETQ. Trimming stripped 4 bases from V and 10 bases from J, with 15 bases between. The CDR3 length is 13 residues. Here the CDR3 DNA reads TGCGCCAGCAGCATGTTACTAGCAGAGGAGCAGTTCTTC. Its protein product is CASSMLLAEEQFF.

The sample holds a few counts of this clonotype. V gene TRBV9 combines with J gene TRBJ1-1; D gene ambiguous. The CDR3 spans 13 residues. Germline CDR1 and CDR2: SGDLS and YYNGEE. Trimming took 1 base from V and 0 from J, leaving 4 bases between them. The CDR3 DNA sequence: TGTGCCAGCAGCGTAATGATGAACACTGAAGCTTTCTTT. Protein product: CASSVMMNTEAFF.

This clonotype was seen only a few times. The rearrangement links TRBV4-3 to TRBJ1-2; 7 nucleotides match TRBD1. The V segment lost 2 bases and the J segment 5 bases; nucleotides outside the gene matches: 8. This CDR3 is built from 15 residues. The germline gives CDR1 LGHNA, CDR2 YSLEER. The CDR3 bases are TGCGCCAGCAGCCAAAACAGGGGCAGCAATTATGGCTACACCTTC. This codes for CASSQNRGSNYGYTF.

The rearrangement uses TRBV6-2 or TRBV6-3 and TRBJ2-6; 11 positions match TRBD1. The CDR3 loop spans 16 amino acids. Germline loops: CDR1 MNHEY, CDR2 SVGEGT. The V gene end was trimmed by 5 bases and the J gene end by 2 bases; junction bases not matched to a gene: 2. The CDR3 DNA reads TGTGCCAGCAGTCGGGACAGGGGGGCTGGGGCCAACGTCCTGACTTTC. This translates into CASSRDRGAGANVLTF.

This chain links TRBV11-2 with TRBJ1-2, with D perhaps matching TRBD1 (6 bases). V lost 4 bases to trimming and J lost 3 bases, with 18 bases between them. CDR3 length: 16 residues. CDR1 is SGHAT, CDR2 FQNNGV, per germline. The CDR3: CASSSLFTGLDYGYTF. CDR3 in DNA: TGTGCCAGCAGCTCCCTATTTACAGGGTTGGACTATGGCTACACCTTC.

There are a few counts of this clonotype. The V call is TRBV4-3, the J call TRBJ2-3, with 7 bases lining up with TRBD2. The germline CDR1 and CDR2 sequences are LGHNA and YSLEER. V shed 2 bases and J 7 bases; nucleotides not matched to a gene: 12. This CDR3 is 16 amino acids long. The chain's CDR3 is CASSQKLAAPTYTQYF. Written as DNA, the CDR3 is TGCGCCAGCAGCCAAAAGCTAGCGGCCCCCACTTATACGCAGTATTTT.

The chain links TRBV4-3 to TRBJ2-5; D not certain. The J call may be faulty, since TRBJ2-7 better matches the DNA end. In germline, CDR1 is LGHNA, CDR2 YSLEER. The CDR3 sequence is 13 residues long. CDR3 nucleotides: TGCGCCAGCAGCCAAGTTCGGTCGGCCGAGCAGTACTTC. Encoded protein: CASSQVRSAEQYF.

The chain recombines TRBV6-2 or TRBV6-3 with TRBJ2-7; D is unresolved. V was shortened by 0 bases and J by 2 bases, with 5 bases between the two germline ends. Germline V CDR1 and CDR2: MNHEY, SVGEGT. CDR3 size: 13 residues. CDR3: CASSYSVPYEQYF. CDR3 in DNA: TGTGCCAGCAGTTACTCCGTGCCCTACGAGCAGTACTTC.

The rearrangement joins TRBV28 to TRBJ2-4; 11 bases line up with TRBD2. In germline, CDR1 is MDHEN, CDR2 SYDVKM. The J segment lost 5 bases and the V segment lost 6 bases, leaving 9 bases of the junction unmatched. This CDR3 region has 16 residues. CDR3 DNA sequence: TGTGCCAGCAGCCCACTAGCGGGAGTTTCCCAAAACATTCAGTACTTC. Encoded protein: CASSPLAGVSQNIQYF.

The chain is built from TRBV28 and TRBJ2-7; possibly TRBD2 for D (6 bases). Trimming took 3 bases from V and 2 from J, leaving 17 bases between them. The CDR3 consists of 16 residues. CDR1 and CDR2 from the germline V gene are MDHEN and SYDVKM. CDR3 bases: TGTGCCAGCAGTTTGATTACGGGAGTTGGCCCCTACGAGCAGTACTTC. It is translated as CASSLITGVGPYEQYF.

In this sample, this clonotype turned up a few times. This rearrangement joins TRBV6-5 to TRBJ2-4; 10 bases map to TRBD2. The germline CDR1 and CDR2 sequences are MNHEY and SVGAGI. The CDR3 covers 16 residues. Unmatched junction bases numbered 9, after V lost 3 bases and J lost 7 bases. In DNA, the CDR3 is TGTGCCAGCAGTTATGGAGGACTAGCGGAGCGCAACATTCAGTACTTC. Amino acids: CASSYGGLAERNIQYF.

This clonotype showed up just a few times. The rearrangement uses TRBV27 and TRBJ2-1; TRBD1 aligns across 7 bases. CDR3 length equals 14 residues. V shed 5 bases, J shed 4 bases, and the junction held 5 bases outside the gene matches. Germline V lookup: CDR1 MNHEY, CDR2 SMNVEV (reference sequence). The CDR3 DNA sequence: TGTGCCAGCAGTATCCGGGACAGTTACAATGAGCAGTTCTTC. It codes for CASSIRDSYNEQFF.

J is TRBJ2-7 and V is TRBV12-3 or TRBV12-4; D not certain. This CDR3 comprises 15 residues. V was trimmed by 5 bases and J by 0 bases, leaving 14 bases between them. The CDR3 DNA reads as TGTGCCAGCAGTAAACGTCCGTCGAGCTCCTACGAGCAGTACTTC. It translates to CASSKRPSSSYEQYF.

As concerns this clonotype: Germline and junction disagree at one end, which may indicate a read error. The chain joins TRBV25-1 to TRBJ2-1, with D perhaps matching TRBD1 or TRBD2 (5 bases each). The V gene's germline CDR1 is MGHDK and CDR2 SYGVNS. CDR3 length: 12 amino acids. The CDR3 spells CTSSSSRDREFF. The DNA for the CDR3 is TGTACCAGCAGCTCCTCAAGGGACCGGGAGTTCTTC.

The CDR3 coding sequence is TGCAGTGCTAGAGATTCACAGGCCCCAGGTGTCGGCTACACCTTC. The encoded protein is CSARDSQAPGVGYTF. This chain joins TRBV20-1 and TRBJ1-2; D possibly corresponds to TRBD1 (5 bases). The CDR3 sequence is 15 residues long. The germline V gene has CDR1 DFQATT and CDR2 SNEGSKA (reference sequence). V was cut by 0 bases and J by 8 bases, with 19 bases left in between.

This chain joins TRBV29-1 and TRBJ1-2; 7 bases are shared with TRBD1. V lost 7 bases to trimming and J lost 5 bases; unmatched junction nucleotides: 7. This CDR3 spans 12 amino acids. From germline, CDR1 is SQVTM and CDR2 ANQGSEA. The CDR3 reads CSGDSNEYGYTF. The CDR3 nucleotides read TGCAGCGGGGACAGCAACGAGTATGGCTACACCTTC. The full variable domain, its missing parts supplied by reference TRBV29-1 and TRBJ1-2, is SAVISQKPSRDICQRGTSLTIQCQVDSQVTMMFWYRQQPGQSLTLIATANQGSEATYESGFVIDKFPISRPNLTFSTLTVSNMSPEDSSIYLCSGDSNEYGYTFGSGTRLTVV.

The chain's CDR3 is CATSRRTDQPQHF. For the CDR3, the DNA is TGTGCCACCAGCAGGAGGACAGATCAGCCCCAGCATTTT. This rearrangement joins TRBV15 to TRBJ1-5; D perhaps matches TRBD1 (6 bases). The CDR3 sequence is 13 residues long. V lost 3 bases and J 5 bases, leaving 8 bases between the germline ends. Germline values: CDR1 LNHNV, CDR2 YYDKDF (reference sequence).

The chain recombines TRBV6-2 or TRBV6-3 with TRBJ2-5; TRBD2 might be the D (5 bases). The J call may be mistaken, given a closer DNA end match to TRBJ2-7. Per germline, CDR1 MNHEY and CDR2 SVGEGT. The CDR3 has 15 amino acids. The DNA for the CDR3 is TGTGCCAGCAGTTACTTAGCGCAGGATTCCTACGAGCAGTACTTC. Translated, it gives CASSYLAQDSYEQYF.

The CDR3 region has the DNA TGTGCCAGCAGCTTAGCCGGAACGCTCACAGATACGCAGTATTTT. This gives the protein CASSLAGTLTDTQYF. The rearrangement joins TRBV7-2 to TRBJ2-3; D gene uncertain. Germline V gene sequence: CDR1 SGHTA, CDR2 FQGNSA. This CDR3 comprises 15 residues. The V end lost 0 bases, the J end lost 2 bases, and 9 bases lay between the germline ends.

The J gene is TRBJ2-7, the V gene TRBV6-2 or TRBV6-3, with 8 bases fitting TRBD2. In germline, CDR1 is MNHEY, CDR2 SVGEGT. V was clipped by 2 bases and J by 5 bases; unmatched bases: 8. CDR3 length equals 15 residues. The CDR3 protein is CASSYLGLGGNEQYF. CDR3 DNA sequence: TGTGCCAGCAGTTACCTGGGACTAGGAGGTAACGAGCAGTACTTC.